This TCR beta chain is from a study of PD-1 blockade in classical Hodgkin lymphoma. Study results and caveats: Compared with baseline, CD4+ but not CD8+ TCR diversity had risen significantly by C4D1. Newly diagnosed patients had diversity similar to the baseline diversity of complete responders. When nivolumab was started under 1 year after ASCT, patients were excluded.

The data were produced by immunoSEQ multiplex PCR, yet TCRdb's version contains in-frame clones alone and is incomplete. The table has about 46,000 clones, roughly 80% seen once; the top ten hold approximately 20%. This clone appeared once. What it recognizes is unknown. Other nucleotide sequences in the sample specify the same CDR3. Germline loops: CDR1 SGHTA, CDR2 FQGTGA. This CDR3 spans 13 amino acids. The ends were cut back, 2 bases at V and 3 bases at J, with 6 bases in the middle. All trial patients relapsed after autologous stem cell transplantation. This sequence joins TRBV7-3 and TRBJ2-3, with D unresolved. The TCR comes from a human donor with classical Hodgkin lymphoma. This specimen consisted of peripheral blood mononuclear cells (PBMCs), obtained before the second cycle of nivolumab. Here the CDR3 reads CASSLLGTDTQYF. CDR3 DNA sequence: TGTGCCAGCAGCTTACTGGGAACAGATACGCAGTATTTT.